This TCR beta chain was observed in a study of monozygotic twins with inflammatory bowel disease. Study observations and caveats: Treatment differences in immunosuppression may have added variability to the repertoires of patients.

TCRdb reprocessed the 5' RACE reads and stores each CDR3 protein as one record, lacking DNA. The sample includes 150,000 or so distinct CDR3 sequences. The CDR3 has 19 amino acids. Germline assignment: CDR1 MDHEN and CDR2 SYDVKM. Concerning this clonotype: Its specificity is not known.

The specimen was blood. The sequence was collected from a human donor with ulcerative colitis or Crohn's disease, or a healthy co-twin of an affected twin (not recorded which). The chain employs TRBV28 and TRBJ2-2; TCRdb gives TRBD2 as the D gene, but with no DNA this cannot be confirmed. The CDR3 loop is CASSYRDTLAGGPGGELFF.